This TCR beta chain is from a study of OX40 agonist ivuxolimab in advanced cancers. On the study more broadly: The patients got ivuxolimab, which is an agonistic anti-OX40 (CD134) antibody. Patients received intravenous ivuxolimab every 2 weeks at 0.01 to 10 mg/kg.

Sequencing used immunoSEQ multiplex PCR; TCRdb keeps in-frame clones, though not all of them. The data show roughly 15,000 clones, roughly 81% seen once. This CDR3 spans 14 amino acids. CDR1 and CDR2 from the germline V gene are LNHDA and SQIVND (reference sequence). Trimming left V 7 bases short and J 0 bases short, with 10 bases between. The material was CD4+ or CD8+ T cells sorted from blood, obtained in a trial of the OX40 agonist ivuxolimab. The chain couples TRBV19 to TRBJ1-5; the D is unclear. This sequence originates from an adult with an advanced solid tumor such as melanoma, head and neck, liver or kidney cancer. CDR3 DNA sequence: TGTGCCAGTATACATACTCATAGCAATCAGCCCCAGCATTTT. This sequence encodes CASIHTHSNQPQHF.